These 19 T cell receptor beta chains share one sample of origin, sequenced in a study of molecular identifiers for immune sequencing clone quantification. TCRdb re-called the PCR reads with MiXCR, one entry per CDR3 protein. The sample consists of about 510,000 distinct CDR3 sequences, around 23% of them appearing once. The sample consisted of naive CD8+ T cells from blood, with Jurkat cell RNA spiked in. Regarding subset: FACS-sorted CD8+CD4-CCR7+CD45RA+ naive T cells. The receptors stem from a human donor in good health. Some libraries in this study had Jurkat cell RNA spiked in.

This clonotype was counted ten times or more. The CDR3, as DNA: TGCGCCAGCAGCCCCCAGGGACTTAACACTGAAGCTTTCTTT. It is translated as CASSPQGLNTEAFF. The chain carries TRBV4-1 and TRBJ1-1; weak D call: TRBD1 (5 bases). V gave up 4 bases and J gave up 2 bases, with 11 bases separating them. This CDR3 region has 14 residues. CDR1 and CDR2 from the germline V gene are MGHRA and YSYEKL.

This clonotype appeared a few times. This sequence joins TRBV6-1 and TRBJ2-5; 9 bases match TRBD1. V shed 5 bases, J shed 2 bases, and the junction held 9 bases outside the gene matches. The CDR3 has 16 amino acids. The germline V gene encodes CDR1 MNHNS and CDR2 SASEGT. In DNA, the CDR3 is TGTGCCAGCAGTTACAGGGGGCGAAAGCCTCAAGAGACCCAGTACTTC. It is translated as CASSYRGRKPQETQYF.

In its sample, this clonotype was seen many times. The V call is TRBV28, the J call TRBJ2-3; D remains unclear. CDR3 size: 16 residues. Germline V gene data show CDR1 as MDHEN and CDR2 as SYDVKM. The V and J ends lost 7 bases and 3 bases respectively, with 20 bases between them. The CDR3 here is CASISFEGAVTDTQYF. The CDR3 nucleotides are TGTGCCAGCATCTCCTTCGAAGGAGCAGTAACAGATACGCAGTATTTT.

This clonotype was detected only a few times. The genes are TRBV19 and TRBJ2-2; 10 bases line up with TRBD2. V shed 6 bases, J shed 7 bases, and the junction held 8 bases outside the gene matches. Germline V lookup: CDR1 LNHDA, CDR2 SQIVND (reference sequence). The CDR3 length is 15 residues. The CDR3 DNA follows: TGTGCCAGTAGCCCGGGACTAGCGTCTGGCGGGGAGCTGTTTTTT. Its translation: CASSPGLASGGELFF. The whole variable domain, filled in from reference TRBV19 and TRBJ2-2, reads DGGITQSPKYLFRKEGQNVTLSCEQNLNHDAMYWYRQDPGQGLRLIYYSQIVNDFQKGDIAEGYSVSREKKESFPLTVTSAQKNPTAFYLCASSPGLASGGELFFGEGSRLTVL.

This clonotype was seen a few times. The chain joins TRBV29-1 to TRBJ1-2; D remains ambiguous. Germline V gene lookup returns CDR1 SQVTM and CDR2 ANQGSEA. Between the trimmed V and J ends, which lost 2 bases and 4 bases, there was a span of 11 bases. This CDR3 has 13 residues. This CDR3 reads CSVESTGFYGYTF. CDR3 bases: TGCAGCGTTGAATCCACTGGGTTCTATGGCTACACCTTC.

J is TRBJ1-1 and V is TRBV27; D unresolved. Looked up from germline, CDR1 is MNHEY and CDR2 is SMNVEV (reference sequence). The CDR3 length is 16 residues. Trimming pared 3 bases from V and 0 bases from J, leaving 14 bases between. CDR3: CASSFYQTVMNTEAFF. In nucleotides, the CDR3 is TGTGCCAGCAGTTTCTACCAGACTGTGATGAACACTGAAGCTTTCTTT.

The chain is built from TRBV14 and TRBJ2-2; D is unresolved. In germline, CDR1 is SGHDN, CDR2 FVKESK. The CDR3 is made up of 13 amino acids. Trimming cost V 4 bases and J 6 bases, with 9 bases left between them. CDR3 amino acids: CASSLGWPGELFF. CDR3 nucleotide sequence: TGTGCCAGCAGCCTGGGGTGGCCCGGGGAGCTGTTTTTT. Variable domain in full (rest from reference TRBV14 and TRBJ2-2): EAGVTQFPSHSVIEKGQTVTLRCDPISGHDNLYWYRRVMGKEIKFLLHFVKESKQDESGMPNNRFLAERTGGTYSTLKVQPAELEDSGVYFCASSLGWPGELFFGEGSRLTVL.

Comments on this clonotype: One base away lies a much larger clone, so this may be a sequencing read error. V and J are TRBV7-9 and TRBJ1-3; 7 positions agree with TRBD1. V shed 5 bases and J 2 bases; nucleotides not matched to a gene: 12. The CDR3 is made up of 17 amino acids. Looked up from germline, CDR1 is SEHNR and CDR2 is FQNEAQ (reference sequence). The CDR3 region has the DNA TGTGCCAGCAGCCCCTGGGACAGTGGGATGGCTGGAAACACCATATATTTT. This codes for CASSPWDSGMAGNTIYF.

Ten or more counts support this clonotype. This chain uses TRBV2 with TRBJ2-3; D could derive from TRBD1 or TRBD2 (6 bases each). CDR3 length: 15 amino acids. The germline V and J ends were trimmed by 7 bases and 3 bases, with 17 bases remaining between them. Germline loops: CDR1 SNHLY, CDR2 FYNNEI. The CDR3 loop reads CASMRGAELTDTQYF. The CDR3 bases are TGTGCCAGCATGAGGGGGGCCGAGTTGACAGATACGCAGTATTTT.

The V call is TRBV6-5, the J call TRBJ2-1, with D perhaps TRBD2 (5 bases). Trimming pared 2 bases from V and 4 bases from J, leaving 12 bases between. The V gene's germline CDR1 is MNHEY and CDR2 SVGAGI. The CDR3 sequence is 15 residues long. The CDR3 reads CASSYTLLGYNEQFF. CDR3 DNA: TGTGCCAGCAGTTACACGCTACTAGGTTACAATGAGCAGTTCTTC.

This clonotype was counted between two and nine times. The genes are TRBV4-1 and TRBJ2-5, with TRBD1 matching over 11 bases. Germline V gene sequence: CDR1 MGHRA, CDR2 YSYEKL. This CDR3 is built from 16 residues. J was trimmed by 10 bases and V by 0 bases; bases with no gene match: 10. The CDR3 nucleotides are TGCGCCAGCAGCCAAGAAGAGGGGACAGGGGGTTGGGGCCAGTACTTC. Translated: CASSQEEGTGGWGQYF.

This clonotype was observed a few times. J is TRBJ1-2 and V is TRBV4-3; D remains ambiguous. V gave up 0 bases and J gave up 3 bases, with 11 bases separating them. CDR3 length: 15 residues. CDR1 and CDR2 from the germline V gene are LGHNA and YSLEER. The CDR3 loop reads CASSQEAEADYGYTF. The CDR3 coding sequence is TGCGCCAGCAGCCAAGAGGCGGAAGCCGACTATGGCTACACCTTC.

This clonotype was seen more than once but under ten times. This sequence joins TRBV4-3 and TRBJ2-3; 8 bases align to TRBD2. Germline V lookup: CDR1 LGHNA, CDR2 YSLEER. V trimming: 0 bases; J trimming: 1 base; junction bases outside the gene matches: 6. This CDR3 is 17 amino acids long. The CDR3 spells CASSQDFSGGRTDTQYF. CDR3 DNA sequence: TGCGCCAGCAGCCAAGATTTCAGCGGGGGCCGCACAGATACGCAGTATTTT.

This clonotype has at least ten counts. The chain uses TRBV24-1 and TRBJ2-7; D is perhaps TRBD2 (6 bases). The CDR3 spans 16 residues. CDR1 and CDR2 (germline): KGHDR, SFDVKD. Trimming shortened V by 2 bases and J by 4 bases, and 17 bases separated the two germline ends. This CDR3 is CATSDSHISGGYEQYF. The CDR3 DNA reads TGTGCCACCAGTGATTCACACATCTCCGGGGGATACGAGCAGTACTTC.

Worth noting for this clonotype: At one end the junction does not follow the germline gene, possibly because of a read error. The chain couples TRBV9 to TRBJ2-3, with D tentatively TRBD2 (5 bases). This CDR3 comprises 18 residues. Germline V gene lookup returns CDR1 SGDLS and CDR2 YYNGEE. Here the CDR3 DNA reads TGTGCCAGCAGCGTAGCCGGGTTCTCCGGGGTTGGCACAGATTCGCAGTATTTT. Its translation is CASSVAGFSGVGTDSQYF.

CDR3 loop: CASSSQGDHTEAFF. The CDR3 DNA sequence: TGTGCCAGCAGCTCGCAGGGTGACCACACTGAAGCTTTCTTT. The chain is built from TRBV7-9 and TRBJ1-1; D perhaps matches TRBD1 (5 bases). The CDR3 sequence is 14 residues long. V was trimmed by 4 bases and J by 3 bases, leaving 12 bases between them. Looked up from germline, CDR1 is SEHNR and CDR2 is FQNEAQ (reference sequence).

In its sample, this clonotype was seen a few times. This CDR3 is CASNWGQDTIYF. CDR3 bases: TGTGCCAGCAATTGGGGACAAGACACCATATATTTT. The V and J genes are TRBV25-1 and TRBJ1-3, with D perhaps matching TRBD1 (6 bases). V was pared by 7 bases and J by 8 bases, with 12 bases between. Germline V gene lookup returns CDR1 MGHDK and CDR2 SYGVNS. The CDR3 runs to 12 residues.

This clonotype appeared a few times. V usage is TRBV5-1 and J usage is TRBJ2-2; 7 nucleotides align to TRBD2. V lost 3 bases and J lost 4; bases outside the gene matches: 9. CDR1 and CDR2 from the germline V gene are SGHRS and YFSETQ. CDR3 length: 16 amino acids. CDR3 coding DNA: TGCGCCAGCAGCTCAGGACTAGGTGGGGGCACCGGGGAGCTGTTTTTT. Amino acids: CASSSGLGGGTGELFF.

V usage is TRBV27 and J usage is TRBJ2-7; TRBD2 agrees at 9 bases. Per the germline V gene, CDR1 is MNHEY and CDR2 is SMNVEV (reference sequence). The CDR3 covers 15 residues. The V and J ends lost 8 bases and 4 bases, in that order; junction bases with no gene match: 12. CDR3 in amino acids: CASAPYSGGLYEQYF. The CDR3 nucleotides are TGTGCCAGCGCTCCTTATAGCGGGGGCCTTTACGAGCAGTACTTC.